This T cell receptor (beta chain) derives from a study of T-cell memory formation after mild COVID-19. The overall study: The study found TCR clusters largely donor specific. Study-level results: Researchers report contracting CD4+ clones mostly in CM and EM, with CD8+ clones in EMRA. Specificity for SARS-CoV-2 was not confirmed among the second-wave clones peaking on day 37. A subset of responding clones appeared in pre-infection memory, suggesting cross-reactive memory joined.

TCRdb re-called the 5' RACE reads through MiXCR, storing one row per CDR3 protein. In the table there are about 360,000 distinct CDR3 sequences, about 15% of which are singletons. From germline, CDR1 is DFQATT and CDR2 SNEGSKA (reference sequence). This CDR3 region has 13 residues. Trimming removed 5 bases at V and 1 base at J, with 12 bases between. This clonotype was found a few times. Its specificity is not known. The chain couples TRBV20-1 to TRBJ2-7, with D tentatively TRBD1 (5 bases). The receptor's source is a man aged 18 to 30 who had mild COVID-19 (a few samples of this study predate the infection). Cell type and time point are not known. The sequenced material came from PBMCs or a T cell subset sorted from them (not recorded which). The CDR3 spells CSAVNQGSYEQYF. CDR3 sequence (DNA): TGCAGTGCTGTTAACCAGGGATCCTACGAGCAGTACTTC.